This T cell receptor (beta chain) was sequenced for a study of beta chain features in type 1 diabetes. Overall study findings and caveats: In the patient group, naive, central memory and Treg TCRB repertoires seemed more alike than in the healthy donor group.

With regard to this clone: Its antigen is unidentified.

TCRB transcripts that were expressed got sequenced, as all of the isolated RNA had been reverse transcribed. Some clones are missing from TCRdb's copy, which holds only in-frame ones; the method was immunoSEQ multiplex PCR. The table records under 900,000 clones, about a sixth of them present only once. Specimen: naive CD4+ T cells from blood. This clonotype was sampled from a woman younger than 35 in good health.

CDR3 loop: CASSPVSSYNEQFF. The CDR3 coding sequence is TGTGCCAGCTCACCGGTGAGCTCCTACAATGAGCAGTTCTTC. The V and J genes are TRBV18 and TRBJ2-1; no clear D. Trimming cost V 3 bases and J 0 bases, with 6 bases left between them. Germline-derived CDR1 and CDR2 are KGHSH and LQKENI. The CDR3 has 14 residues.